These 3 T cell receptor beta chains were all obtained from the same sample, sequenced in a study of T cell repertoires in cytomegalovirus infection. TCRdb itself ran the reads through MiXCR, one entry per CDR3 protein. The sample yields 200,000 or so distinct CDR3 sequences, 38% seen once. Which antigens these TCRs recognize remains unknown. The sample here was CD8+ T cells from cultured PBMCs, taken from culture after CMV antigen stimulation. The receptors derive from a human donor in good health (CMV status not recorded). Some clones in this sample may be carry-over from other donors' samples.

The J gene is TRBJ2-3, the V gene TRBV24-1, with 7 bases identical to TRBD1. V was pared by 0 bases and J by 3 bases, with 5 bases of the junction left unmatched. The CDR3 is 16 amino acids. Germline-derived CDR1 and CDR2 are KGHDR and SFDVKD. The CDR3 bases are TGTGCCACCAGTGATTTGGGGACAGACTTAACAGATACGCAGTATTTT. Its translation is CATSDLGTDLTDTQYF.

V and J are TRBV20-1 and TRBJ1-2; possibly TRBD1 for D (5 bases). V was clipped by 4 bases and J by 2 bases, with 20 bases between them. The germline CDR1 and CDR2 sequences are DFQATT and SNEGSKA (reference sequence). CDR3 length equals 16 residues. The CDR3 sequence is CSAKNRDGQRNYGYTF. In nucleotides, the CDR3 is TGCAGTGCTAAAAACCGGGACGGTCAAAGAAACTATGGCTACACCTTC.

This clonotype has only a few counts. V gene TRBV12-3 or TRBV12-4 combines with J gene TRBJ1-1; weak D call: TRBD1 (5 bases). Trimming removed 2 bases from V and 9 bases from J, with 10 bases in between. This CDR3 contains 12 residues. The CDR3 region is CASSLTRAKAFF. The CDR3 region has the DNA TGTGCCAGCAGTTTAACCAGGGCGAAAGCTTTCTTT.